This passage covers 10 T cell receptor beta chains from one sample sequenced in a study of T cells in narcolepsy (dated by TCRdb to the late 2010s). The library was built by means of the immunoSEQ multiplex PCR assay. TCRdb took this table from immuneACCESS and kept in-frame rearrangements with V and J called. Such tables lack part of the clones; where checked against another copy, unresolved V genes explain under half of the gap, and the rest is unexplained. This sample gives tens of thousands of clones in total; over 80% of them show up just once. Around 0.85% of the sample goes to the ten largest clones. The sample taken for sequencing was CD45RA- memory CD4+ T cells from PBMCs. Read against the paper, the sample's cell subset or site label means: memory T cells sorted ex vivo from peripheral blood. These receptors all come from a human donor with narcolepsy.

The CDR3 region has the DNA TGTGCCAGCAGCTTAGAGGGATATTATGGCTACACCTTC. Its translation: CASSLEGYYGYTF. V gene TRBV7-2 combines with J gene TRBJ1-2; D unclear. V shed 1 base and J shed 5 bases, with 8 bases lying between them. This CDR3 region has 13 residues. Germline-derived CDR1 and CDR2 are SGHTA and FQGNSA.

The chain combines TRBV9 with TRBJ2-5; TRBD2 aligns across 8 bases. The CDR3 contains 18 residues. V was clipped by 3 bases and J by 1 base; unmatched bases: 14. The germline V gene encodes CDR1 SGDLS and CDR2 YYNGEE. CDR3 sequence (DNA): TGTGCCAGCAGCGCCCCCCTGGCGAGCGGGGGACCCCAAGAGACCCAGTACTTC. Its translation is CASSAPLASGGPQETQYF.

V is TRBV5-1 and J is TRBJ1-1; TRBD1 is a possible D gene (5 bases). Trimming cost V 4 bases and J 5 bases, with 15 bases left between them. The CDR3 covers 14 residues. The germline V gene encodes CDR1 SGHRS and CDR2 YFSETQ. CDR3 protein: CASSTDQGRTEAFF. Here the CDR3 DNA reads TGCGCCAGCAGCACGGACCAGGGCAGGACTGAAGCTTTCTTT.

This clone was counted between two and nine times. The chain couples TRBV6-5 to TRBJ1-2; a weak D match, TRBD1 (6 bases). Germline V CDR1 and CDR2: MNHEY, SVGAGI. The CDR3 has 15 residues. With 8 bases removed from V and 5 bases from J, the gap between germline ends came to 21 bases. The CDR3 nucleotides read TGTGCCAGCGTCCTACAGGGACCCAACAGGTATGGCTACACCTTC. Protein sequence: CASVLQGPNRYGYTF.

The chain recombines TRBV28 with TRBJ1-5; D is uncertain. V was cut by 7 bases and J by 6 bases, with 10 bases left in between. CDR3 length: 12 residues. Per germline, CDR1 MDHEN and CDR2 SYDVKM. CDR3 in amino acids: CASTRAPQPQHF. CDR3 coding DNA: TGTGCCAGCACCCGAGCTCCTCAGCCCCAGCATTTT.

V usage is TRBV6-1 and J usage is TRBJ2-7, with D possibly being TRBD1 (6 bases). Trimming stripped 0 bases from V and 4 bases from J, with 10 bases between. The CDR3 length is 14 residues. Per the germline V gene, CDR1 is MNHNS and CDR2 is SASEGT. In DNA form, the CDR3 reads TGTGCCAGCAGTGAAGCCTGGGGGCAATACGAGCAGTACTTC. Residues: CASSEAWGQYEQYF.

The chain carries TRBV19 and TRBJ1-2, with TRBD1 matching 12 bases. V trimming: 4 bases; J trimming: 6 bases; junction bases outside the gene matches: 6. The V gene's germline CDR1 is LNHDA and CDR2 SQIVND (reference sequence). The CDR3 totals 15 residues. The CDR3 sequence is CASSTGTGGSHGYTF. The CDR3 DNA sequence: TGTGCCAGTAGTACCGGGACAGGGGGCTCACATGGCTACACCTTC.

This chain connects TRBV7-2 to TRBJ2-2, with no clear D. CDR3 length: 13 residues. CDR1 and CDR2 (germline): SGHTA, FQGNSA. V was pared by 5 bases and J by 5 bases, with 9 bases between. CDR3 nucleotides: TGTGCCAGCAGCCAAATACTGACCGGGGAGCTGTTTTTT. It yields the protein CASSQILTGELFF.

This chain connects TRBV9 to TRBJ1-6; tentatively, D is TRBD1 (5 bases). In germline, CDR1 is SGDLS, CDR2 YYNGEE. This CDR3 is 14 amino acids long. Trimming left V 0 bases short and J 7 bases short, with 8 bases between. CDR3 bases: TGTGCCAGCAGCGTAGAGGGGTCGAATTCACCCCTCCACTTT. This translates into CASSVEGSNSPLHF.

CDR3 DNA sequence: TGTGCCAGCAGTTCCCTCTTGGCTTTACAAGAGACCCAGTACTTC. Protein sequence: CASSSLLALQETQYF. This chain joins TRBV27 and TRBJ2-5; no clear D. V was cut by 4 bases and J by 2 bases, with 14 bases left in between. Per germline, CDR1 MNHEY and CDR2 SMNVEV (reference sequence). The CDR3 runs to 15 residues.